This T cell receptor (beta chain) was captured by sequencing in a study of T cell responses to AZD1222 COVID-19 vaccine. General observations from the study: White British people made up most donors, females outnumbered males, and clonal diversity was possibly underestimated.

V shed 3 bases and J 11 bases; nucleotides not matched to a gene: 11. The CDR3 covers 15 residues. From germline, CDR1 is SGHVS and CDR2 FQNEAQ. This clone was detected only once. Antigen specificity is unknown. Sequencing was performed with immunoSEQ multiplex PCR; in TCRdb, only in-frame clones are kept and a portion is missing. Of about 74,000 clones listed, approximately 90% are singletons. The origin of this receptor is an adult who received the AZD1222 COVID-19 vaccine. The sequences come from peripheral blood, collected 28 days after the second AZD1222 dose. The V and J genes are TRBV7-8 and TRBJ2-2; 8 nucleotides line up with TRBD2. The CDR3 is CASSLKIAGQPELFF. The CDR3 DNA reads as TGTGCCAGCAGCTTGAAAATAGCGGGGCAACCAGAGCTGTTTTTT.